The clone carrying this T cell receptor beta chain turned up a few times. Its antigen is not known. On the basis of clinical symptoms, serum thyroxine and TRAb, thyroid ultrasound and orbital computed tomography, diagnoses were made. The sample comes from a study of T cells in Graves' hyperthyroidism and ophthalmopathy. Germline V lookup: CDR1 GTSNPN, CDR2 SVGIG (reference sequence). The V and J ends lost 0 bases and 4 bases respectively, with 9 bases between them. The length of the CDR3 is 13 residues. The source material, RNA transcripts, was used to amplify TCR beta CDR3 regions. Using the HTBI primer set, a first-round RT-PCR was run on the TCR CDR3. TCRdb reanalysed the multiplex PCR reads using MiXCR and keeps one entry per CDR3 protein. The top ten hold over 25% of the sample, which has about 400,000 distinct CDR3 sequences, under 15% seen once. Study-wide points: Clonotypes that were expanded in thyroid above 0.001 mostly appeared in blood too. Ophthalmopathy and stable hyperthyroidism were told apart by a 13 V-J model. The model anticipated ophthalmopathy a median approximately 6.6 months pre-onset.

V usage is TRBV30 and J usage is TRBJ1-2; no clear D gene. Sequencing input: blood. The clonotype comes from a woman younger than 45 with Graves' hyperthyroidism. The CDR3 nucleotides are TGTGCCTGGAGTGTGGCTGGAGGCTATGGCTACACCTTC. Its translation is CAWSVAGGYGYTF. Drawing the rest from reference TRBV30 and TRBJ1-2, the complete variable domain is SQTIHQWPATLVQPVGSPLSLECTVEGTSNPNLYWYRQAAGRGLQLLFYSVGIGQISSEVPQNLSASRPQDRQFILSSKKLLLSDSGFYLCAWSVAGGYGYTFGSGTRLTVV.